The source of this TCR beta chain is a study of blood T cell repertoires in COVID-19. Study information: Acute and convalescent COVID-19 specimens originated in the United States, Italy and Spain.

CDR1 and CDR2 from the germline V gene are SGHNT and YYREEE (reference sequence). V lost 4 bases and J lost 0; bases outside the gene matches: 4. This CDR3 contains 16 residues. Seattle-derived patients entered the study during active infection and were followed longitudinally. TCRdb's copy holds only in-frame clones and misses some; the assay was immunoSEQ multiplex PCR. Among about 110,000 clones listed, roughly four fifths were seen once. The chain couples TRBV5-4 to TRBJ2-2; 9 bases are shared with TRBD1. This TCR came from an older man with COVID-19, enrolled during active disease. The material sequenced was peripheral blood. For the CDR3, the DNA is TGTGCCAGCAGCGTCGACAGGGGGACGAACACCGGGGAGCTGTTTTTT. Its translation: CASSVDRGTNTGELFF.